The 26 T cell receptor beta chains below all came from one sample that was sequenced in a study of OX40 agonist ivuxolimab in advanced cancers. The table came from immunoSEQ multiplex PCR; TCRdb's copy has only in-frame clones and leaves some out. This table holds about 55,000 clones, 85% to 90% found once. Source: CD4+ or CD8+ T cells sorted from blood, taken in a trial of the OX40 agonist ivuxolimab. These receptors were collected from an adult with an advanced solid tumor such as melanoma, head and neck, liver or kidney cancer.

The gene calls are TRBV5-6 and TRBJ2-7; unclear D gene. The CDR3 runs 13 residues. Germline V gene data show CDR1 as SGHDT and CDR2 as YYEEEE. Trimming removed 0 bases from V and 4 bases from J, with 8 bases in between. The CDR3 loop reads CASSLVHGYEQYF. Here the CDR3 DNA reads TGTGCCAGCAGCTTGGTGCACGGATACGAGCAGTACTTC.

CDR3 sequence (DNA): TGTGCCAGCCATAGGGGGGGGAGCTCCTACGAGCAGTACTTC. The encoded protein is CASHRGGSSYEQYF. This chain links TRBV6-1 with TRBJ2-7; the D gene is possibly TRBD2 (7 bases). Germline CDR1 is MNHNS and CDR2 is SASEGT. V was trimmed by 8 bases and J by 0 bases, leaving 14 bases between them. The CDR3 totals 14 residues.

This clone is a singleton in its sample. The chain combines TRBV18 with TRBJ2-7, with a tentative D call TRBD2 (5 bases). Trimming cost V 2 bases and J 5 bases, with 13 bases left between them. Germline lookup yields CDR1 KGHSH and CDR2 LQKENI. This CDR3 contains 14 residues. Here the CDR3 reads CASSPLLSSHEQYF. CDR3 nucleotides: TGTGCCAGCTCACCATTGCTCTCTAGCCACGAGCAGTACTTC.

In nucleotides, the CDR3 is TGTGCCAGCAGTGGATTTAGACAGGGCGAGCAGTACTTC. Protein product: CASSGFRQGEQYF. The chain couples TRBV2 to TRBJ2-7; 7 bases line up with TRBD1. V lost 4 bases to trimming and J lost 6 bases; unmatched junction nucleotides: 6. CDR1 is SNHLY and CDR2 is FYNNEI in the germline V gene. The CDR3 spans 13 residues.

This rearrangement joins TRBV28 to TRBJ2-1, with 11 bases lining up with TRBD2. The CDR3 is 13 residues long. V trimming: 5 bases; J trimming: 15 bases; junction bases outside the gene matches: 9. Germline-derived CDR1 and CDR2 are MDHEN and SYDVKM. The CDR3 DNA reads as TGTGCCAGCAGTCCCCTAGCGGGAGGAATGGTGTTCTTC. Residues: CASSPLAGGMVFF.

The chain recombines TRBV27 with TRBJ2-3; 8 bases line up with TRBD2. Germline CDR1 is MNHEY and CDR2 is SMNVEV (reference sequence). The CDR3 runs to 17 residues. J was trimmed by 6 bases and V by 5 bases; bases with no gene match: 16. CDR3 DNA: TGTGCCAGCAGTCCCGACCTGAGACTAGCGATAAAGGATACGCAGTATTTT. This sequence encodes CASSPDLRLAIKDTQYF.

The chain links TRBV29-1 to TRBJ2-1; perhaps TRBD2 as D (6 bases). The V and J ends lost 7 bases and 5 bases respectively, with 15 bases between them. Germline CDR1 SQVTM, CDR2 ANQGSEA. This CDR3 spans 13 amino acids. CDR3 DNA: TGCAGCGCTGGGGGGAGAATGCACAATGAGCAGTTCTTC. Its protein is CSAGGRMHNEQFF.

The genes are TRBV28 and TRBJ1-2; D call uncertain. The CDR3 totals 13 residues. V lost 6 bases and J lost 7, with 15 bases in between. Germline-derived CDR1 and CDR2 are MDHEN and SYDVKM. The CDR3 loop is CASRPRWSGGYTF. CDR3 DNA sequence: TGTGCCAGCAGACCACGTTGGTCTGGTGGCTACACCTTC.

V gene TRBV9 combines with J gene TRBJ2-1, with D hard to call. Germline CDR1 reads SGDLS; CDR2 reads YYNGEE. The V gene lost 4 bases and the J gene lost 8 bases, with 7 bases spanning the gap. This CDR3 has 11 residues. In DNA, the CDR3 is TGTGCCAGCAGCTATAGAGATGAGCAGTTCTTC. This sequence encodes CASSYRDEQFF.

The chain recombines TRBV5-1 with TRBJ2-1; the D is unclear. The CDR3 totals 19 residues. From germline, CDR1 is SGHRS and CDR2 YFSETQ. Deletions cut 4 bases from V and 3 bases from J, with 26 bases between. CDR3 coding DNA: TGCGCCAGCAGCCCAACTACGGGTCTCGGTGGGCTAGTCTACAATGAGCAGTTCTTC. Translation gives CASSPTTGLGGLVYNEQFF.

This clone was seen just once. CDR3 protein: CASRSGGGYQPQHF. CDR3 bases: TGTGCCAGTAGAAGCGGGGGAGGCTATCAGCCCCAGCATTTT. The chain recombines TRBV19 with TRBJ1-5; tentative D call: TRBD1 (5 bases). Germline V gene sequence: CDR1 LNHDA, CDR2 SQIVND (reference sequence). The CDR3 extends over 14 amino acids. The V end lost 6 bases, the J end lost 5 bases, and 14 bases lay between the germline ends.

The chain has TRBV10-3 and TRBJ1-1; tentative D call: TRBD1 (6 bases). The CDR3 length is 15 residues. Germline CDR1 and CDR2: ENHRY and SYGVKD. V was trimmed by 2 bases and J by 6 bases, leaving 16 bases between them. Here the CDR3 DNA reads TGTGCCATCAGTGAGAAGTGGGGGCTTAGGGCTGAAGCTTTCTTT. Its translation: CAISEKWGLRAEAFF.

This chain links TRBV28 with TRBJ1-5, with a weak D call TRBD1 (6 bases). Germline V lookup: CDR1 MDHEN, CDR2 SYDVKM. V lost 6 bases to trimming and J lost 0 bases, with 9 bases between them. There are 14 residues in the CDR3. The DNA of the CDR3 is TGTGCCAGCAGGGGGGGACATAGCAATCAGCCCCAGCATTTT. This encodes CASRGGHSNQPQHF.

This clone has just one count. V and J are TRBV11-2 and TRBJ2-2; 12 bases are shared with TRBD2. This CDR3 comprises 15 residues. Germline V gene sequence: CDR1 SGHAT, CDR2 FQNNGV. V shed 5 bases, J shed 8 bases, and the junction held 6 bases outside the gene matches. The chain's CDR3 is CASSPRLAGVGELFF. The CDR3, as DNA: TGTGCCAGCAGCCCGCGACTAGCGGGAGTGGGGGAGCTGTTTTTT. The variable domain in full, with the rest retrieved from reference TRBV11-2 and TRBJ2-2, is EAGVAQSPRYKIIEKRQSVAFWCNPISGHATLYWYQQILGQGPKLLIQFQNNGVVDDSQLPKDRFSAERLKGVDSTLKIQPAKLEDSAVYLCASSPRLAGVGELFFGEGSRLTVL.

The V and J genes are TRBV6-1 and TRBJ1-5; TRBD1 might be the D (6 bases). The CDR3 contains 15 residues. Trimming removed 1 base at V and 6 bases at J, with 13 bases between. Germline lookup yields CDR1 MNHNS and CDR2 SASEGT. Here the CDR3 DNA reads TGTGCCAGCAGTGAAGATGGGGGGCGTGTTCAGCCCCAGCATTTT. Translation: CASSEDGGRVQPQHF.

The chain employs TRBV14 and TRBJ2-5, with a tentative D call TRBD2 (6 bases). Trimming left V 4 bases short and J 3 bases short, with 21 bases between. Germline V gene sequence: CDR1 SGHDN, CDR2 FVKESK. The CDR3 covers 17 residues. CDR3 residues: CASSRPGRTASKETQYF. The CDR3 region has the DNA TGTGCCAGCAGCCGCCCGGGGAGGACTGCTTCAAAAGAGACCCAGTACTTC.

The V and J genes are TRBV5-6 and TRBJ2-7, with D uncertain. Germline assignment: CDR1 SGHDT and CDR2 YYEEEE. Trimming removed 0 bases from V and 3 bases from J, with 7 bases in between. CDR3 length: 13 amino acids. CDR3 sequence: CASSLGDVYEQYF. Written as DNA, the CDR3 is TGTGCCAGCAGCTTGGGAGACGTCTACGAGCAGTACTTC.

Only a few counts were recorded for this clone. This rearrangement joins TRBV6-5 to TRBJ1-1; weak D call: TRBD1 (5 bases). Looked up from germline, CDR1 is MNHEY and CDR2 is SVGAGI. The CDR3 runs 15 residues. Trimming shortened V by 4 bases and J by 2 bases, and 14 bases separated the two germline ends. The CDR3 region is CASSSTSGANTEAFF. CDR3 bases: TGTGCCAGCAGTTCTACCAGCGGGGCTAACACTGAAGCTTTCTTT.

The gene calls are TRBV4-1 and TRBJ2-7; 8 nucleotides match TRBD2. This CDR3 comprises 17 residues. From germline, CDR1 is MGHRA and CDR2 YSYEKL. Trimming took 3 bases from V and 0 from J; bases not matched to a gene: 10. Here the CDR3 DNA reads TGCGCCAGCAGCCACGAATCTAGCGGGCTCCGCTCCTACGAGCAGTACTTC. It is translated as CASSHESSGLRSYEQYF.

The gene calls are TRBV11-2 and TRBJ2-1, with 7 nucleotides matching TRBD2. CDR1 is SGHAT and CDR2 is FQNNGV in the germline V gene. The CDR3 consists of 16 residues. The trim removed 0 bases at V and 5 bases at J, leaving 7 bases unmatched. The CDR3 reads CASSLDLLARDNEQFF. The CDR3 DNA reads as TGTGCCAGCAGCTTAGACCTACTAGCGCGCGACAATGAGCAGTTCTTC.

This rearrangement joins TRBV18 to TRBJ2-1, with unresolved D. The ends were cut back, 3 bases at V and 7 bases at J, with 10 bases in the middle. CDR1 and CDR2 from the germline V gene are KGHSH and LQKENI. CDR3 length: 13 residues. CDR3 nucleotides: TGTGCCAGCTCACCCGGTAGTGTTAATGAGCAGTTCTTC. Amino acids: CASSPGSVNEQFF.

This clone was observed a handful of times. The chain links TRBV5-1 to TRBJ2-7, with D hard to call. This CDR3 region has 14 residues. Germline lookup yields CDR1 SGHRS and CDR2 YFSETQ. V was shortened by 0 bases and J by 1 base, with 8 bases between the two germline ends. CDR3 nucleotide sequence: TGCGCCAGCAGCTTGGAGCCCAGATCCTACGAGCAGTACTTC. Its protein product is CASSLEPRSYEQYF.

This clone was observed a handful of times. The CDR3 DNA is TGTGCCAGCAGCCCCAAAGGTCCCTACGAGCAGTACTTC. This sequence encodes CASSPKGPYEQYF. V gene TRBV7-9 combines with J gene TRBJ2-7; D is uncertain. CDR1 is SEHNR and CDR2 is FQNEAQ in the germline V gene (reference sequence). V lost 5 bases and J lost 2, with 10 bases in between. The CDR3 has 13 residues.

CDR3 region: CASNSGPQSTDTQYF. The CDR3, as DNA: TGCGCCAGCAACTCCGGGCCACAGAGCACAGATACGCAGTATTTT. V usage is TRBV5-1 and J usage is TRBJ2-3; D is unresolved. Trimming removed 6 bases from V and 0 bases from J, with 14 bases in between. From germline, CDR1 is SGHRS and CDR2 YFSETQ. The length of the CDR3 is 15 residues.

This clone was picked up one time. The chain links TRBV28 to TRBJ1-5; perhaps TRBD1 as D (6 bases). This CDR3 is 13 amino acids long. Germline V CDR1 and CDR2: MDHEN, SYDVKM. V shed 10 bases and J shed 4 bases, with 14 bases lying between them. CDR3: CATIQGINQPQHF. The CDR3 DNA follows: TGTGCCACCATACAGGGCATTAATCAGCCCCAGCATTTT.

The chain links TRBV7-9 to TRBJ1-2; unclear D gene. The CDR3 loop spans 12 amino acids. From germline, CDR1 is SEHNR and CDR2 FQNEAQ (reference sequence). V was shortened by 4 bases and J by 7 bases, with 10 bases between the two germline ends. The CDR3 region is CASSSFTGGYTF. Here the CDR3 DNA reads TGTGCCAGCAGCTCATTCACCGGTGGCTACACCTTC.